This is a list of T cell receptor beta chains from one sample in a study of blood T cell repertoires in COVID-19. Assay: immunoSEQ multiplex PCR; the TCRdb copy retains only in-frame clones and omits some. The repertoire includes about 160,000 clones, approximately 92% of them detected once, and under 5% sits in the top ten. Sequencing input: peripheral blood. These TCRs come from a woman in her forties or fifties with acute or convalescent COVID-19. CDR3s include the opening cysteine and the closing phenylalanine or tryptophan. Each record gives: J gene, clone size, D gene, V gene, CDR3 protein, CDR3 DNA. D genes are given only for firm matches. Clone size is not always given. Where it is, it says once, few, many or a class for expanded clones.

>TRBJ1-1|few|NA|TRBV14
CASSQDTGWGTEAFF
TGTGCCAGCAGCCAAGATACAGGGTGGGGTACTGAAGCTTTCTTT
>TRBJ2-3|NA|NA|TRBV6-5
CASSFSGSSTDTQYF
TGTGCCAGCAGCTTTAGCGGATCTAGCACAGATACGCAGTATTTT
>TRBJ2-3|NA|NA|TRBV7-3
CASSGGLAPDTQYF
TGTGCCAGCAGCGGCGGACTCGCCCCGGATACGCAGTATTTT
>TRBJ1-1|NA|NA|TRBV7-9
CASSLFPTENTEAFF
TGTGCCAGCAGCTTATTTCCCACAGAGAACACTGAAGCTTTCTTT
>TRBJ1-3|NA|TRBD1|TRBV3-1/TRBV3-2
CASSPSGTGVHYGNTIYF
TGTGCCAGCAGCCCCTCCGGGACAGGGGTTCATTATGGAAACACCATATATTTT
>TRBJ2-1|NA|NA|TRBV28
CASSLISTGNEQFF
TGTGCCAGCAGTCTAATTTCCACAGGTAATGAGCAGTTCTTC
>TRBJ1-5|NA|NA|TRBV4-1
CASSQEGSQPQHF
TGCGCCAGCAGCCAGGAGGGGAGTCAGCCCCAGCATTTT
>TRBJ2-1|NA|TRBD2|TRBV9
CASSAGGGSYNEQFF
TGTGCCAGCAGCGCCGGCGGGGGCTCCTACAATGAGCAGTTCTTC
>TRBJ2-3|NA|NA|TRBV12-5
CASGSSKWTVGLLPDTQYF
TGTGCTAGTGGTTCCTCTAAGTGGACAGTCGGACTCCTACCAGATACGCAGTATTTT
>TRBJ1-1|few|NA|TRBV7-9
CASSPSPGQLNTEAFF
TGTGCCAGCAGCCCCTCCCCTGGACAGTTGAACACTGAAGCTTTCTTT
>TRBJ2-1|NA|NA|TRBV30
CAWSVALRDAWSSYNEQFF
TGTGCCTGGAGTGTAGCCCTTCGAGACGCTTGGAGCTCCTACAATGAGCAGTTCTTC
>TRBJ2-7|NA|NA|TRBV7-3
CASSLAGVGEQYF
TGTGCCAGCAGCTTAGCAGGGGTGGGGGAGCAGTACTTC
>TRBJ1-3|NA|NA|TRBV5-6
CASSLGAGAGNTIYF
TGTGCCAGCAGCTTGGGGGCAGGGGCTGGAAACACCATATATTTT
>TRBJ1-1|NA|NA|TRBV21-1
CASISWWGRDTEAFF
TGTGCCAGCATCTCATGGTGGGGGCGGGACACTGAAGCTTTCTTT
>TRBJ2-5|once|NA|TRBV3-1/TRBV3-2
CASSQEVVKYF
TGTGCCAGCAGCCAAGAGGTAGTAAAGTACTTC
>TRBJ2-5|NA|TRBD2|TRBV28
CASRGTGTTTQETQYF
TGTGCCAGCAGGGGCACTGGGACTACTACCCAAGAGACCCAGTACTTC
>TRBJ1-2|NA|NA|TRBV9
CASSVRVNYGYTF
TGTGCCAGCAGCGTCAGGGTTAACTATGGCTACACCTTC
>TRBJ1-2|NA|TRBD1|TRBV18
CASSQGTGGVYGYTF
TGTGCCAGCTCACAAGGGACAGGGGGAGTCTATGGCTACACCTTC
>TRBJ1-1|NA|TRBD1|TRBV5-6
CASSLNGQGGTEAFF
TGTGCCAGCAGCTTAAATGGACAGGGGGGGACTGAAGCTTTCTTT
>TRBJ2-3|once|TRBD2|TRBV19
CASSISSGRRTSTDTQYF
TGTGCCAGTAGTATCTCTAGCGGGAGGCGAACTAGCACAGATACGCAGTATTTT
>TRBJ1-1|NA|NA|TRBV3-1/TRBV3-2
CASSQGLREAFF
TGTGCCAGCAGCCAGGGGCTTCGGGAAGCTTTCTTT
>TRBJ1-2|once|TRBD1|TRBV7-2
CASSPYKAATGGTYGYTF
TGTGCCAGCAGCCCCTATAAAGCGGCGACAGGGGGCACTTATGGCTACACCTTC
>TRBJ1-1|NA|TRBD1|TRBV7-9
CASSLKQGHTEAFF
TGTGCCAGCAGCTTAAAACAGGGGCACACTGAAGCTTTCTTT
>TRBJ2-7|NA|NA|TRBV27
CASSFASSGEQYF
TGTGCCAGCAGTTTCGCGTCCTCGGGCGAGCAGTACTTC
>TRBJ1-1|once|NA|TRBV27
CASSLRGSTEAFF
TGTGCCAGCAGTCTCAGGGGAAGCACTGAAGCTTTCTTT
>TRBJ1-2|NA|NA|TRBV19
CASSPQGDYGYTF
TGTGCCAGTAGCCCACAGGGTGACTATGGCTACACCTTC
>TRBJ1-2|NA|TRBD1|TRBV12-3/TRBV12-4
CASSFGTVDGYTF
TGTGCCAGCAGTTTCGGGACAGTTGATGGCTACACCTTC
>TRBJ1-2|NA|NA|TRBV9
CASSDTQGTHGYTF
TGTGCCAGCAGCGACACCCAGGGGACCCATGGCTACACCTTC
>TRBJ2-3|NA|TRBD2|TRBV9
CASSERGTTDTQYF
TGTGCCAGCAGCGAGCGGGGGACCACAGATACGCAGTATTTT
>TRBJ1-4|once|NA|TRBV18
CASSSDRNEKLFF
TGTGCCAGCTCAAGCGACAGGAATGAAAAACTGTTTTTT
>TRBJ2-1|NA|NA|TRBV28
CASSLPLGSSYNEQFF
TGTGCCAGCAGCCTCCCCCTCGGGAGCTCCTACAATGAGCAGTTCTTC
>TRBJ2-6|NA|NA|TRBV28
CASRVGQLSRLSGANVLTF
TGTGCCAGCAGAGTTGGACAGCTCTCACGTCTCTCTGGGGCCAACGTCCTGACTTTC
>TRBJ1-5|NA|TRBD1|TRBV30
CAWSARQGDQPQHF
TGTGCCTGGAGTGCACGACAGGGCGATCAGCCCCAGCATTTT
>TRBJ1-5|NA|NA|TRBV19
CASSRQAWGPQHF
TGTGCCAGCAGCCGACAGGCCTGGGGGCCCCAGCATTTT
>TRBJ2-5|NA|NA|TRBV7-3
CASSLGIPGETQYF
TGTGCCAGCAGCCTCGGGATCCCGGGGGAGACCCAGTACTTC
>TRBJ2-3|NA|TRBD1|TRBV27
CASSLMGQGYNTDTQYF
TGTGCCAGCAGTTTAATGGGACAGGGTTATAACACAGATACGCAGTATTTT
>TRBJ2-7|NA|NA|TRBV25-1
CASSIPGHGTYEQYF
TGTGCCAGCAGCATACCGGGACACGGGACCTACGAGCAGTACTTC
>TRBJ1-5|NA|NA|TRBV19
CASSILDSSNQPQHF
TGTGCCAGTAGTATATTGGACAGTAGCAATCAGCCCCAGCATTTT
>TRBJ1-2|once|TRBD1|TRBV2
CASRTGEDYGYTF
TGTGCCAGCCGGACAGGGGAGGACTATGGCTACACCTTC
>TRBJ2-5|NA|NA|TRBV9
CASSAGHSRRETQYF
TGTGCCAGCAGCGCCGGACACTCCCGCCGGGAGACCCAGTACTTC
>TRBJ2-2|NA|TRBD1|TRBV5-6
CASSFYAGTGLKSTGELFF
TGTGCCAGCAGCTTTTACGCCGGGACAGGGTTGAAGAGCACCGGGGAGCTGTTTTTT
>TRBJ2-2|NA|NA|TRBV19
CASSILPSPNTGELFF
TGTGCCAGTAGTATTTTGCCTAGTCCGAACACCGGGGAGCTGTTTTTT
>TRBJ2-7|NA|NA|TRBV30
CAWGRINSYEQYF
TGTGCCTGGGGGAGGATTAACTCCTACGAGCAGTACTTC
>TRBJ1-5|NA|NA|TRBV19
CASSLRGDNQPQHF
TGTGCCAGTAGTCTCCGCGGTGACAATCAGCCCCAGCATTTT
>TRBJ2-7|once|NA|TRBV29-1
CSVGGTYEQYF
TGCAGCGTAGGGGGAACCTACGAGCAGTACTTC
>TRBJ1-6|NA|TRBD1|TRBV24-1
CATSDPRQGDNSPLHF
TGTGCCACCAGTGATCCTCGACAGGGGGATAATTCACCCCTCCACTTT
>TRBJ2-3|NA|TRBD2|TRBV2
CASSEFSGSLTDTQYF
TGTGCCAGCAGTGAATTTAGCGGGAGCTTAACAGATACGCAGTATTTT
>TRBJ2-2|NA|NA|TRBV9
CASSSGVSTGELFF
TGTGCCAGCAGCTCAGGGGTGTCCACCGGGGAGCTGTTTTTT
>TRBJ1-5|NA|NA|TRBV21-1
CASSKYGLSNQPQHF
TGTGCCAGCAGCAAATATGGCCTTAGCAATCAGCCCCAGCATTTT
>TRBJ2-1|NA|NA|TRBV5-1
CASSLAGNEQFF
TGCGCCAGCAGCCTCGCGGGGAATGAGCAGTTCTTC
>TRBJ1-2|NA|NA|TRBV19
CASSIGGTYGYTF
TGTGCCAGTAGTATTGGAGGCACCTATGGCTACACCTTC
>TRBJ1-2|NA|TRBD1|TRBV28
CASSLGTDYGYTF
TGTGCCAGCAGTTTAGGGACAGACTATGGCTACACCTTC
>TRBJ2-1|once|NA|TRBV12-3/TRBV12-4
CASTINNEQFF
TGTGCCAGCACTATAAACAATGAGCAGTTCTTC
>TRBJ2-3|NA|NA|TRBV24-1
CATGGLDTQYF
TGTGCCACCGGGGGCTTGGATACGCAGTATTTT